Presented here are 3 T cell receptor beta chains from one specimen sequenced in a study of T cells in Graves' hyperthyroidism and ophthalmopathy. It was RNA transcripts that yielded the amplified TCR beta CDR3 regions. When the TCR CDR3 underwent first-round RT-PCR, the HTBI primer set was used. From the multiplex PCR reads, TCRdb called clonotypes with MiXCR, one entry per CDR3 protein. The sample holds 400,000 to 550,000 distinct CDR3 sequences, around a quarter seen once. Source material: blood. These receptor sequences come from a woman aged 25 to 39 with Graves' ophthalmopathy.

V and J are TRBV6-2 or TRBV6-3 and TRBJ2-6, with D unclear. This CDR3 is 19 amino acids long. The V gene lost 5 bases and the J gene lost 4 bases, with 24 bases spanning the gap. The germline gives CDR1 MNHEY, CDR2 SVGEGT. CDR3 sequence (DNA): TGTGCCAGCAGTAGTTGGAACCGGGCCTCCCGAGCGGGGGCCAACGTCCTGACTTTC. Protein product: CASSSWNRASRAGANVLTF.

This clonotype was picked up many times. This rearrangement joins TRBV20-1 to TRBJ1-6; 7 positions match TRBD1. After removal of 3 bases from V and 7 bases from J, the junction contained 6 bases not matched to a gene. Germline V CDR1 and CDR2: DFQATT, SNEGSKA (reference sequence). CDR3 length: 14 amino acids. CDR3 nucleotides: TGCAGTGCTAGGAACAGGGGCGGGAATTCACCCCTCCACTTT. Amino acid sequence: CSARNRGGNSPLHF.

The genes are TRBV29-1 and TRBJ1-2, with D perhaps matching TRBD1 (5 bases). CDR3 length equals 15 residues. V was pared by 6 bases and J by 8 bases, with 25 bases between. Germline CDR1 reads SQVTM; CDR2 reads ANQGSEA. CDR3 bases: TGCAGCGTCCCCCGCGGGCAGGGTCGGAGTATGGGCTACACCTTC. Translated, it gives CSVPRGQGRSMGYTF.